Listed below are T cell receptor beta chains from one sample, sequenced in a study of beta chain features in type 1 diabetes. Data came from immunoSEQ multiplex PCR; TCRdb stores just in-frame clones and leaves some out. The repertoire consists of 250,000 to 300,000 clones, with roughly 8% occurring once and the leading ten covering approximately 0.99%. Material: central memory CD4+ T cells from blood. The receptors stem from a woman aged 18-29 years in good health. CDR3s include the opening cysteine and the closing phenylalanine or tryptophan.

CASSLESGGGNIQYF,TRBV7-9
CASSLNPPASGANVLTF,TRBV11-3
CASSLRIGQGREQYF,TRBV7-2
CASSPLKETQYF,TRBV18
CASSPGTMPSNEQFF,TRBV5-1
CASSSTVDGYTF,TRBV5-1
CASTGRRGGNSPLHF,TRBV28
CASSPRTDIQETQYF,TRBV18
CASSVAPRLNTDTQYF,TRBV9
CASSWGEETQYF,TRBV2
CSVFGSGVGEKLFF,TRBV29-1
CASQRATSTEAFF,TRBV25-1
CASSQRQGYQFF,TRBV6-6
CASSPIGSSYEQYF,TRBV7-9
CASTGSGANVLTF,TRBV7-3
CASRTRLGAQNQPQHF,TRBV28
CAISELASPQHF,TRBV10-3
CASSLRWGAANYGYTF,TRBV28
CASSQAQGNTEAFF,TRBV7-9
CASSVLTGDGEAFF,TRBV9
CASSPPGGSNTGELFF,TRBV18
CASRPKTGINSPLHF,TRBV28
CASSEYSGSIYEQYF,TRBV2
CASSQDRRPQETQYF,TRBV4-1
CASSRIDRAEAFF,TRBV27
CASSPVRDGSYEQYF,TRBV7-2
CASSLSGSPLGETQYF,TRBV7-8
CASSSGTGRSNTIYF,TRBV5-4